Listed below are T cell receptor beta chains from one sample, sequenced in a study of T cell repertoires in cytomegalovirus infection. Via MiXCR, TCRdb re-called the reads, giving one row per CDR3 protein. There are about a million distinct CDR3 sequences in the sample; around 32% occur only once, and 13% lies in the top ten. Antigens for these TCRs are unknown. The sequences come from cultured CD8+ T cells from PBMCs, collected from culture after CMV antigen stimulation. These receptor sequences come from a human donor in good health (CMV status not recorded). Some clones in this sample may be carry-over from other donors' samples. The CDR3 runs from the conserved cysteine through the conserved F or W. The order of the fields is J gene, V gene, CDR3 length, clone size, D gene, CDR3 DNA, CDR3 protein. D genes are given only for firm matches. For some rows the clone size is stated as once, few or many, or as a class when expanded; others skip it.

j_gene: TRBJ1-6
v_gene: TRBV20-1
len: 14
abundance: few
d_gene: TRBD1
CDR3nt: TGCAGTGCTCGTCTCAGGGGGCGGAATTCACCCCTCCACTTT
CDR3aa: CSARLRGRNSPLHF

j_gene: TRBJ2-1
v_gene: TRBV7-2
len: 13
abundance: many
d_gene: NA
CDR3nt: TGTGCCAGCAGCTCCCGGGATTACAATGAGCAGTTCTTC
CDR3aa: CASSSRDYNEQFF

j_gene: TRBJ2-1
v_gene: TRBV6-2/TRBV6-3
len: 15
abundance: few
d_gene: NA
CDR3nt: TGTGCCAGCAGACTAATCAGGGGCGCGTACAATGAGCAGTTCTTC
CDR3aa: CASRLIRGAYNEQFF

j_gene: TRBJ1-2
v_gene: TRBV6-1
len: 14
abundance: many
d_gene: TRBD1
CDR3nt: TGTGCCAGCAGTTTCGTCCGGACAGGCCGCGGCTACACCTTC
CDR3aa: CASSFVRTGRGYTF

j_gene: TRBJ2-1
v_gene: TRBV6-1
len: 16
abundance: few
d_gene: NA
CDR3nt: TGTGCCAGCAGTGGGAGAGACAGGACCTTCTTCAATGAGCAGTTCTTC
CDR3aa: CASSGRDRTFFNEQFF

j_gene: TRBJ1-5
v_gene: TRBV12-3/TRBV12-4
len: 16
abundance: many
d_gene: NA
CDR3nt: TGTGCCAGCAGTTTTGGAGGACGTAATAGCAATCAGCCCCAGCATTTT
CDR3aa: CASSFGGRNSNQPQHF

j_gene: TRBJ2-1
v_gene: TRBV7-9
len: 13
abundance: NA
d_gene: TRBD2
CDR3nt: TGTGCCAGCAGCATTAGGACTAGCGGGGGGGCGTTCTTC
CDR3aa: CASSIRTSGGAFF

j_gene: TRBJ2-1
v_gene: TRBV14
len: 14
abundance: NA
d_gene: NA
CDR3nt: TGTGCCAGCAGCCAGAAAGGGACCTCAAGGGGGCAGTTCTTC
CDR3aa: CASSQKGTSRGQFF

j_gene: TRBJ2-2
v_gene: TRBV7-6
len: 16
abundance: many
d_gene: NA
CDR3nt: TGTGCCAGCAGCTTATCACAGGCGACGAACACCGGGGAGCTGTTTTTT
CDR3aa: CASSLSQATNTGELFF

j_gene: TRBJ2-5
v_gene: TRBV12-3/TRBV12-4
len: 16
abundance: many
d_gene: NA
CDR3nt: TGTGCCAGCAGTTTAACCGGGGGATTTTATGATCTGACCCAGTACTTC
CDR3aa: CASSLTGGFYDLTQYF

j_gene: TRBJ2-3
v_gene: TRBV24-1
len: 15
abundance: few
d_gene: NA
CDR3nt: TGTGCCACCAGCTCCACAGGATGGGACACAGATACGCAGTATTTT
CDR3aa: CATSSTGWDTDTQYF

j_gene: TRBJ1-6
v_gene: TRBV10-2
len: 14
abundance: few
d_gene: NA
CDR3nt: TGCGCCAGCAGGGGGCGGACCTATAATTCACCCCTCCACTTT
CDR3aa: CASRGRTYNSPLHF

j_gene: TRBJ2-3
v_gene: TRBV27
len: 15
abundance: few
d_gene: NA
CDR3nt: TGTGCCAGCAGTGGTCTAGCGCTCCTCACAGATACGCAGTATTTT
CDR3aa: CASSGLALLTDTQYF

j_gene: TRBJ2-1
v_gene: TRBV27
len: 15
abundance: NA
d_gene: NA
CDR3nt: TGTGCCAGCCTAGAAGCAGGGGTCTCCTACAATGAGCAGTTCTTC
CDR3aa: CASLEAGVSYNEQFF

j_gene: TRBJ2-7
v_gene: TRBV29-1
len: 13
abundance: few
d_gene: TRBD1
CDR3nt: TGCAGCGTTCTCGGTGGGGACAGCTACGAGCAGTACTTC
CDR3aa: CSVLGGDSYEQYF

j_gene: TRBJ1-1
v_gene: TRBV19
len: 15
abundance: few
d_gene: NA
CDR3nt: TGTGCCAGTAGTCCCGGTAGAGGCTTGGAGACTGAAGCTTTCTTT
CDR3aa: CASSPGRGLETEAFF

j_gene: TRBJ1-5
v_gene: TRBV6-1
len: 20
abundance: NA
d_gene: NA
CDR3nt: TGTGCCAGCAGTGAGAGGTTGCGGGGGGCGCGGGAGGGGGTGTATCAGCCCCAGCATTTT
CDR3aa: CASSERLRGAREGVYQPQHF

j_gene: TRBJ2-5
v_gene: TRBV7-6
len: 16
abundance: NA
d_gene: TRBD1
CDR3nt: TGTGCCAGCAGCTTAACGGGCGGTACAGGGGAAGAGACCCAGTACTTC
CDR3aa: CASSLTGGTGEETQYF

j_gene: TRBJ2-5
v_gene: TRBV5-5
len: 16
abundance: NA
d_gene: TRBD1
CDR3nt: TGTGCCAGCAGCTTGAATGGCGGACAGGGTCGAGAGACCCAGTACTTC
CDR3aa: CASSLNGGQGRETQYF

j_gene: TRBJ1-2
v_gene: TRBV20-1
len: 14
abundance: NA
d_gene: NA
CDR3nt: TGCAGTGCAAACTACGCCTCCCGGGGGTATGGCTACACCTTC
CDR3aa: CSANYASRGYGYTF

j_gene: TRBJ2-3
v_gene: TRBV27
len: 15
abundance: few
d_gene: NA
CDR3nt: TGTGCCAGCAGTTTCAGGTGGCAGAGCACAGATACGCAGTATTTT
CDR3aa: CASSFRWQSTDTQYF

j_gene: TRBJ1-5
v_gene: TRBV7-4
len: 16
abundance: NA
d_gene: NA
CDR3nt: TGTGCCAGCAGCTTAGCTCCCCGACATAGCAATCAGCCCCAGCATTTT
CDR3aa: CASSLAPRHSNQPQHF

j_gene: TRBJ1-1
v_gene: TRBV19
len: 15
abundance: NA
d_gene: NA
CDR3nt: TGTGCCAGTAGTATAGTGGTGGGCAAGAACACTGAAGCTTTCTTT
CDR3aa: CASSIVVGKNTEAFF

j_gene: TRBJ2-5
v_gene: TRBV29-1
len: 21
abundance: NA
d_gene: TRBD2
CDR3nt: TGCAGCGTTGAAGGATTAAACATTTCGGGACTAGCGGGGGCGTCCTGGGAGACCCAGTACTTC
CDR3aa: CSVEGLNISGLAGASWETQYF

j_gene: TRBJ2-5
v_gene: TRBV5-1
len: 16
abundance: NA
d_gene: TRBD2
CDR3nt: TGCGCCAGCAGCCCCCCTAGCGGGGGATCTGAAGAGACCCAGTACTTC
CDR3aa: CASSPPSGGSEETQYF

j_gene: TRBJ1-1
v_gene: TRBV12-3/TRBV12-4
len: 16
abundance: many
d_gene: NA
CDR3nt: TGTGCCAGCAGTTATGGGGGCCCACAGGGACCCCTTGAAGCTTTCTTT
CDR3aa: CASSYGGPQGPLEAFF

j_gene: TRBJ1-4
v_gene: TRBV6-5
len: 20
abundance: few
d_gene: NA
CDR3nt: TGTGCCAGCAGTTATGCCTCTAACCCCGTTCATTCTCCCCGGAAAGAAAAACTGTTTTTT
CDR3aa: CASSYASNPVHSPRKEKLFF

j_gene: TRBJ1-3
v_gene: TRBV7-6
len: 16
abundance: few
d_gene: NA
CDR3nt: TGTGCCAGCAGCCTTTACGAGGAGTTCTCTGGAAACACCATATATTTT
CDR3aa: CASSLYEEFSGNTIYF

j_gene: TRBJ2-2
v_gene: TRBV7-9
len: 15
abundance: NA
d_gene: NA
CDR3nt: TGTACCAGCAGCTTAAAGCAGGGGAGAGCCGGGGAGCTGTTTTTT
CDR3aa: CTSSLKQGRAGELFF

j_gene: TRBJ2-1
v_gene: TRBV12-3/TRBV12-4
len: 13
abundance: NA
d_gene: NA
CDR3nt: TGTGCCAGCAGTCCTTTGCCTTGGGATGAGCAGTTCTTC
CDR3aa: CASSPLPWDEQFF

j_gene: TRBJ1-1
v_gene: TRBV13
len: 13
abundance: few
d_gene: NA
CDR3nt: TGTGCCAGCAGCCGCGGGAGCTATTCTGAAGCTTTCTTT
CDR3aa: CASSRGSYSEAFF

j_gene: TRBJ2-7
v_gene: TRBV7-6
len: 16
abundance: many
d_gene: NA
CDR3nt: TGTGCCAGCAGCTCTACATCGGGACGCCCATCCTACGAGCAGTACTTC
CDR3aa: CASSSTSGRPSYEQYF

j_gene: TRBJ2-5
v_gene: TRBV4-1
len: 15
abundance: NA
d_gene: NA
CDR3nt: TGCGCCAGCAGCCAAGCCCGTAGACCCCAAGAGACCCAGTACTTC
CDR3aa: CASSQARRPQETQYF

j_gene: TRBJ2-2
v_gene: TRBV6-1
len: 15
abundance: NA
d_gene: TRBD1
CDR3nt: TGTGCCAGCAGTGGAGGGACAGACAACACCGGGGAGCTGTTTTTT
CDR3aa: CASSGGTDNTGELFF

j_gene: TRBJ1-5
v_gene: TRBV6-5
len: 15
abundance: few
d_gene: NA
CDR3nt: TGTGCCAGCAGTTACCGGCAAACAAGGGGTCAGCCCCAGCATTTT
CDR3aa: CASSYRQTRGQPQHF

j_gene: TRBJ1-1
v_gene: TRBV12-5
len: 13
abundance: NA
d_gene: NA
CDR3nt: TGTGCTAGTGGTTTGTCGGGCATCACTGAAGCTTTCTTT
CDR3aa: CASGLSGITEAFF

j_gene: TRBJ2-2
v_gene: TRBV28
len: 16
abundance: once
d_gene: TRBD2
CDR3nt: TGTGCCAGCAGTAGACTGGGGACTAGCGTTTCCGGGGAGCTGTTTTTT
CDR3aa: CASSRLGTSVSGELFF

j_gene: TRBJ2-5
v_gene: TRBV6-5
len: 12
abundance: few
d_gene: NA
CDR3nt: TGTGCCAGCAGTCAGGGCCAAGAGACCCAGTACTTC
CDR3aa: CASSQGQETQYF